Below are 8 T cell receptor beta chains sequenced from a single sample in a study of cytomegalovirus exposure and HLA in healthy donors. 60 Vbeta and 13 Jbeta primers were used in PCR. Some clones are missing from TCRdb's copy, which holds only in-frame ones; the method was immunoSEQ multiplex PCR. In the table there are over 100,000 clones, 76% of which are singletons. The sequencing sample was made of PBMCs. The receptors shown here come from a woman in her forties or fifties in good health and CMV-seropositive.

This CDR3 is CASSGGGATGDYEQYF. CDR3 coding DNA: TGTGCCAGCAGCGGGGGCGGGGCCACGGGGGACTACGAGCAGTACTTC. The chain is built from TRBV9 and TRBJ2-7; TRBD2 is a possible D gene (6 bases). Germline CDR1 SGDLS, CDR2 YYNGEE. V shed 3 bases and J shed 3 bases, with 19 bases lying between them. The CDR3 runs 16 residues.

The gene calls are TRBV7-9 and TRBJ2-1; TRBD2 matches 10 bases. V shed 5 bases, J shed 12 bases, and the junction held 4 bases outside the gene matches. The germline V gene encodes CDR1 SEHNR and CDR2 FQNEAQ (reference sequence). This CDR3 spans 12 amino acids. This CDR3 reads CASSSGGGGQFF. The CDR3 DNA sequence: TGTGCCAGCAGCAGCGGGGGGGGAGGGCAGTTCTTC.

The chain combines TRBV18 with TRBJ1-2, with D perhaps matching TRBD1 (6 bases). The CDR3 is made up of 15 amino acids. Looked up from germline, CDR1 is KGHSH and CDR2 is LQKENI. V shed 0 bases and J shed 3 bases, with 11 bases lying between them. CDR3 sequence: CASSPPNRVDYGYTF. CDR3 coding DNA: TGTGCCAGCTCACCACCGAACAGGGTGGACTATGGCTACACCTTC.

This clone was seen a single time. The rearrangement links TRBV6-1 to TRBJ2-5; 10 nucleotides agree with TRBD1. Germline V CDR1 and CDR2: MNHNS, SASEGT. Trimming removed 3 bases from V and 5 bases from J; junction bases left unmatched: 6. The CDR3 totals 15 residues. CDR3 sequence reads: CASSEDRGFLETQYF. DNA for the CDR3: TGTGCCAGCAGTGAGGACAGGGGGTTTTTGGAGACCCAGTACTTC.

J is TRBJ1-3 and V is TRBV5-1; 10 bases fit TRBD1. The CDR3 extends over 14 amino acids. With 5 bases clipped from V and 8 bases from J, the junction kept 7 bases outside the gene matches. Germline-derived CDR1 and CDR2 are SGHRS and YFSETQ. The CDR3 DNA reads as TGCGCCAGCAGTTCTGGGACAGGGGAAGACACCATATATTTT. Amino acids: CASSSGTGEDTIYF.

This clone appeared a single time. The rearrangement joins TRBV27 to TRBJ1-4; D is possibly TRBD1 (5 bases). The germline CDR1 and CDR2 sequences are MNHEY and SMNVEV (reference sequence). V shed 4 bases and J shed 7 bases, with 16 bases lying between them. CDR3 length equals 15 residues. The CDR3 loop reads CASSWAGTEGEKLFF. The CDR3 DNA reads TGTGCCAGCAGTTGGGCCGGGACGGAGGGTGAAAAACTGTTTTTT.

For this clone: At one end, the junction sequence differs from germline, possibly due to a read error. The rearrangement links TRBV7-9 to TRBJ1-4; 10 nucleotides match TRBD1. CDR3 length: 16 residues. The germline V gene has CDR1 SEHNR and CDR2 FQNEAQ (reference sequence). The CDR3 sequence: CSSSLTSTGGTEKLFF. CDR3 nucleotides: TGTTCCAGCAGCTTAACCTCGACAGGGGGCACGGAAAAACTGTTTTTT.

Details on this clone: One end of the junction fails to match germline, which may point to a read error. The gene calls are TRBV6-5 and TRBJ2-5, with 10 bases aligning to TRBD1. The CDR3 has 14 amino acids. Germline-derived CDR1 and CDR2 are MNHEY and SVGAGI. The CDR3 region is CASSPGTGEETRYF. CDR3 coding DNA: TGTGCCAGCAGTCCCGGGACAGGGGAAGAGACCCGGTACTTC.